This T cell receptor beta chain is from a study of T cells in tumors after PD-1 blockade. Study-level information: Daily vismodegib 150 mg continued in a subset of anti-PD-1-treated patients.

This table comes from immunoSEQ multiplex PCR, and its TCRdb copy is limited to in-frame clones, with some not included. This repertoire shows some 43,000 clones, over 75% found once; its top ten account for just over 4%. Worth noting for this clone: Germline is not matched at one junction end, which may reflect a read error.

CDR1 and CDR2 (germline): MNHNS, SASEGT. CDR3 length: 16 residues. Sequenced here: PBMCs, sampled before anti-PD-1 treatment. The clonotype originates from a human donor with basal cell carcinoma. V gene TRBV6-1 combines with J gene TRBJ2-1, with TRBD1 matching over 8 bases. The CDR3, as DNA: TGTGCCAGCAGTGAAGCTGGGACAGGATTTTACATTGAGCAGTTCTTC. Translated: CASSEAGTGFYIEQFF.